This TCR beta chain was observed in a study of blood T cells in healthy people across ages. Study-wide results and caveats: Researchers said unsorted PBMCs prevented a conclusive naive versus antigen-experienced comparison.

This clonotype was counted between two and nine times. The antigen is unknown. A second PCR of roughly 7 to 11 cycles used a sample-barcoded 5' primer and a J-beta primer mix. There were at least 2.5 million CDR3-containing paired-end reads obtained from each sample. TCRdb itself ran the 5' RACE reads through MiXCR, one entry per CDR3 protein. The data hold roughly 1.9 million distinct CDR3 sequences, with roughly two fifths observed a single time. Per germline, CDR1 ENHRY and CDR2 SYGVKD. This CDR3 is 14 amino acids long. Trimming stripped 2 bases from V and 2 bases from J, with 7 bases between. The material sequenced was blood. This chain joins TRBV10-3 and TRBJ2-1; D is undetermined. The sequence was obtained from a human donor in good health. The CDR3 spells CAISETETYNEQFF. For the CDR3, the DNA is TGTGCCATCAGTGAGACGGAAACCTACAATGAGCAGTTCTTC.